The entry below gives a single T cell receptor beta chain sequence along with its context. The germline V gene encodes CDR1 LNHDA and CDR2 SQIVND (reference sequence). J was trimmed by 0 bases and V by 6 bases; bases with no gene match: 7. This CDR3 has 17 residues. Original processing notes: It was from reference gene primer amplification that nucleated cell counts were estimated. Sequencing was performed with immunoSEQ multiplex PCR; in TCRdb, only in-frame clones are kept and a portion is missing. That table furnishes V, J and clone size, whereas the DNA furnished D and trimming. This sample yields 250,000 to 300,000 clones, of which approximately 89% are seen a single time; 10% belongs to the top ten. This sample is drawn from a study of blood T cell repertoires in COVID-19. Study context: Samples of COVID-19 (acute and convalescent) were obtained from the United States, Italy and Spain. Sources were T cells, B-cell-depleted T cells, or PBMCs; the material itself was cDNA or gDNA.

Patients in Seattle were enrolled during active infection, then followed longitudinally. Sequenced input: peripheral blood. This receptor was taken from a woman between 65 and 79 years old with COVID-19, enrolled during active disease. V is TRBV19 and J is TRBJ2-3, with TRBD2 identical over 12 bases. CDR3 protein: CASRTRGTSGSTDTQYF. The CDR3 nucleotides read TGTGCCAGTAGAACAAGGGGGACTAGCGGGAGCACAGATACGCAGTATTTT.